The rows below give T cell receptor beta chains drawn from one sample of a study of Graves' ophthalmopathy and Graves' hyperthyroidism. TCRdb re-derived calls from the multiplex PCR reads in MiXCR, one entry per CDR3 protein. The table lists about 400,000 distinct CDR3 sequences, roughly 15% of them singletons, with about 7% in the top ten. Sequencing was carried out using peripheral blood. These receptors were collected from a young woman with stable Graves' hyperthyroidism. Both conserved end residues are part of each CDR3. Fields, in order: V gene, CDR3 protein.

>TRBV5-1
CASSLRGPMGEQYF
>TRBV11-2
CASSLYTGTGVYGYTF
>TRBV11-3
CASSLFSGSNQPQHF
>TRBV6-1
CASSTPPYEQYF
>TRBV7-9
CASSPERGGYGYTF
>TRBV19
CASSTPDRPRGAFF
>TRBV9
CASSVSPLNRDYEQYF
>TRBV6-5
CASSSRGRRNTEAFF
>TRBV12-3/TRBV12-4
CASSFRQSYTEAFF
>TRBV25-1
CASSESYRDRDSAPSYEQYF
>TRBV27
CASSPQGADNQPQHF
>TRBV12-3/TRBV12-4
CASTLSGTGVSPLHF
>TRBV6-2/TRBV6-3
CASSYRELAGGPDTQYF
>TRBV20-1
CSARATSGGTDTQYF
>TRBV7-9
CASSLVAGSYNEQFF
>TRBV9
CASSPMGRATEAFF
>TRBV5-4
CASSSLGGALSGNTIYF
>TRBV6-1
CASREPGTVYEQYF
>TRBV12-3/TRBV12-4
CASSNRQGVGSPLHF
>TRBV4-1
CASSRGGVVTRETQYF
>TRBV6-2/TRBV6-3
CASSWTGRSSYEQYF
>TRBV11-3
CASSNPRDGETQYF
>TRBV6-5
CASSYTDNTEAFF
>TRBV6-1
CASSEVRGYGEQYF